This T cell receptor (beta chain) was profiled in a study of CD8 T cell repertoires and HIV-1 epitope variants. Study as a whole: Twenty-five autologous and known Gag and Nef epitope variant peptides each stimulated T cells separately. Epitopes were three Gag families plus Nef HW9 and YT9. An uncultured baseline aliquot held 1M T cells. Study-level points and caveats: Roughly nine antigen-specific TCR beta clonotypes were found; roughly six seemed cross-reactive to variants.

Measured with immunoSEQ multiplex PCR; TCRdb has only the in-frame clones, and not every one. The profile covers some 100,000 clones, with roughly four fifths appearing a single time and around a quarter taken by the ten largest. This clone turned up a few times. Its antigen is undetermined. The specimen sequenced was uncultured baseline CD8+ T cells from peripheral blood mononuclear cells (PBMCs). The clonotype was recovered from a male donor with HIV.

CDR3 sequence reads: CASSEFLSYEQYF. The CDR3 DNA reads as TGCGCCAGCAGTGAATTTCTTTCCTACGAGCAGTACTTC. The chain employs TRBV10-2 and TRBJ2-7; D unclear. The CDR3 loop spans 13 amino acids. The germline V and J ends were trimmed by 3 bases and 1 base, with 7 bases remaining between them. CDR1 is WSHSY and CDR2 is SAAADI in the germline V gene.